This T cell receptor (beta chain) comes out of a study of PD-1 blockade in classical Hodgkin lymphoma. For the study at large: Nivolumab dosed at 3 mg/kg went to patients intravenously every 2 weeks.

With regard to this clone: Its antigen remains unknown.

Study outcomes and limitations: At baseline, newly diagnosed patients reportedly showed less TCR diversity than healthy donors.

TCRdb's table, derived via immunoSEQ multiplex PCR, lists solely in-frame clones and lacks some. Altogether about 93,000 clones are present, roughly 78% being singletons, with the ten largest covering 9.4%. Time point defined: cycle 4 day 1 (C4D1), after more than five weeks of nivolumab. All trial patients relapsed after autologous stem cell transplantation. The sequences come from peripheral blood mononuclear cells (PBMCs), collected before the fourth cycle of nivolumab. This TCR came from a human donor with classical Hodgkin lymphoma.

CDR3 DNA: TGTGCCAGCAGTTTATTAGCGGGAGGTCAGGAGACCCAGTACTTC. It specifies CASSLLAGGQETQYF. V and J are TRBV28 and TRBJ2-5; TRBD2 matches 10 bases. The CDR3 contains 15 residues. The V and J ends lost 1 base and 5 bases, in that order; junction bases with no gene match: 4. Germline values: CDR1 MDHEN, CDR2 SYDVKM.